These 27 T cell receptor beta chains share one sample of origin, sequenced in a study of blood T cells in healthy people across ages. Using a J-beta primer mix together with a sample-barcoded 5' primer, a second PCR was run for roughly 6 to 11 cycles. TCRdb re-called the 5' RACE reads through MiXCR, storing one row per CDR3 protein. The table shows roughly 790,000 distinct CDR3 sequences, with 43% occurring only once. Source material: blood. These receptors all stem from an older woman in good health.

This chain links TRBV7-3 with TRBJ2-5; D is possibly TRBD1 (6 bases). Trimming pared 4 bases from V and 5 bases from J, leaving 17 bases between. CDR1 is SGHTA, CDR2 FQGTGA, per germline. There are 15 residues in the CDR3. This CDR3 is CASSSTGTPGETQYF. The DNA for the CDR3 is TGTGCCAGCAGCTCTACCGGGACACCGGGGGAGACCCAGTACTTC.

This chain joins TRBV6-6 and TRBJ2-7, with 8 bases matching TRBD1. Germline V gene data show CDR1 as MNHNY and CDR2 as SVGAGI (reference sequence). The CDR3 covers 14 residues. The V segment lost 6 bases and the J segment 4 bases; nucleotides outside the gene matches: 8. CDR3 in DNA: TGTGCCAGCAGACACAGGGGGGAGTTGTACGAGCAGTACTTC. Translated, it gives CASRHRGELYEQYF.

The chain has TRBV5-1 and TRBJ2-1; 13 bases are shared with TRBD2. The CDR3 sequence is 17 residues long. In germline, CDR1 is SGHRS, CDR2 YFSETQ. The trim removed 4 bases at V and 8 bases at J, leaving 12 bases unmatched. The CDR3 DNA reads as TGCGCCAGCAGCCTTCTCCCTGGACTAGCGGGAGTTTATGAGCAGTTCTTC. This sequence encodes CASSLLPGLAGVYEQFF.

The rearrangement uses TRBV12-5 and TRBJ2-1; TRBD2 matches 8 bases. There are 17 residues in the CDR3. Germline values: CDR1 LGHNT, CDR2 FRNRAP. Germline trimming cut 2 bases from V and 2 bases from J; bases unmatched to any gene: 8. The CDR3 coding sequence is TGTGCTAGTGGTTTGCAAACGGGGGGGGTCCCCTACAATGAGCAGTTCTTC. Its protein product is CASGLQTGGVPYNEQFF.

This clonotype was recorded many times. The genes are TRBV12-3 or TRBV12-4 and TRBJ2-7; TRBD2 agrees at 7 bases. The CDR3 extends over 13 amino acids. V shed 5 bases, J shed 1 base, and the junction held 2 bases outside the gene matches. CDR3 in DNA: TGTGCCAGCAGTCCGGGACTATCCTACGAGCAGTACTTC. It codes for CASSPGLSYEQYF.

As regards this clonotype: A clone one base away is much larger, so this may be a read error. The gene calls are TRBV7-2 and TRBJ2-1; 7 nucleotides agree with TRBD1. Looked up from germline, CDR1 is SGHTA and CDR2 is FQGNSA. The CDR3 sequence is 13 residues long. The CDR3 nucleotides are TGTGTCAGCAGCTTACGTCGGGACAGCAACGCGTTCTTC. Residues: CVSSLRRDSNAFF.

As concerns this clonotype: With a much larger clone just one base away, this may be a read error. The rearrangement links TRBV4-3 to TRBJ2-1; D remains ambiguous. Germline assignment: CDR1 LGHNA and CDR2 YSLEER. The CDR3 consists of 15 residues. V was shortened by 4 bases and J by 1 base, with 11 bases between the two germline ends. CDR3 in DNA: TGCGCCAGCAGCCGCTTGGGAACATCCTACAATGAGCAGTTCTTC. Translation: CASSRLGTSYNEQFF.

J is TRBJ1-4 and V is TRBV4-3; TRBD1 is a possible D gene (5 bases). Between the trimmed V and J ends, which lost 1 base and 6 bases, there was a span of 9 bases. CDR3 length: 14 residues. Germline loops: CDR1 LGHNA, CDR2 YSLEER. The DNA for the CDR3 is TGCGCCAGCAGCCAAGGACAGAGGGATGAAAAACTGTTTTTT. It specifies CASSQGQRDEKLFF.

The chain carries TRBV20-1 and TRBJ1-2, with D perhaps matching TRBD1 (5 bases). V gave up 0 bases and J gave up 0 bases, with 8 bases separating them. Germline V lookup: CDR1 DFQATT, CDR2 SNEGSKA (reference sequence). The CDR3 sequence is 14 residues long. The CDR3 sequence is CSARDPTANYGYTF. Written as DNA, the CDR3 is TGCAGTGCTAGAGATCCGACAGCTAACTATGGCTACACCTTC.

This clonotype was picked up a small number of times. The chain links TRBV5-1 to TRBJ2-5; D remains ambiguous. This CDR3 spans 14 amino acids. Germline-derived CDR1 and CDR2 are SGHRS and YFSETQ. Trimming removed 3 bases at V and 1 base at J, with 10 bases between. CDR3 region: CASSSDHGQETQYF. CDR3 DNA sequence: TGCGCCAGCAGCTCCGACCACGGCCAAGAGACCCAGTACTTC.

This clonotype was detected only a few times. V usage is TRBV7-2 and J usage is TRBJ2-3; 11 nucleotides agree with TRBD2. V dropped 5 bases and J dropped 4; count of bases not matched to a gene: 5. Per the germline V gene, CDR1 is SGHTA and CDR2 is FQGNSA. The CDR3 covers 15 residues. The DNA of the CDR3 is TGTGCCAGCAGCCTCACTAGCGGGAGTTCAGATACGCAGTATTTT. Amino acids: CASSLTSGSSDTQYF.

V is TRBV4-2 and J is TRBJ1-6, with D perhaps matching TRBD1 (6 bases). Between the trimmed V and J ends, which lost 1 base and 10 bases, there was a span of 11 bases. The CDR3 runs to 14 residues. Germline CDR1 is LGHNA and CDR2 is YNFKEQ. CDR3 in amino acids: CASSQVTGGSPLHF. The CDR3 nucleotides are TGTGCCAGCAGCCAAGTGACAGGAGGGTCACCCCTCCACTTT.

The chain employs TRBV9 and TRBJ2-1; 10 bases agree with TRBD1. The CDR3 sequence is 15 residues long. Trimming at V came to 3 bases and at J to 4 bases, leaving 4 bases not matched to a gene. From germline, CDR1 is SGDLS and CDR2 YYNGEE. The CDR3 loop is CASSAGQGIYNEQFF. The DNA of the CDR3 is TGTGCCAGCAGCGCGGGACAGGGGATTTACAATGAGCAGTTCTTC.

This clonotype was seen more than once but under ten times. This chain uses TRBV4-3 with TRBJ1-1; 9 nucleotides match TRBD1. This CDR3 is built from 13 residues. CDR1 is LGHNA and CDR2 is YSLEER in the germline V gene. V lost 6 bases to trimming and J lost 7 bases; unmatched junction nucleotides: 6. The CDR3 here is CASSRQGVGEAFF. The CDR3 DNA sequence: TGCGCCAGCAGTAGACAGGGGGTAGGTGAAGCTTTCTTT.

This clonotype has only a few counts. The V call is TRBV6-6, the J call TRBJ2-5; TRBD2 is a possible D gene (7 bases). The germline gives CDR1 MNHNY, CDR2 SVGAGI (reference sequence). Trimming took off 5 bases at V and 2 bases at J, with 18 bases between the two ends. The CDR3 covers 16 residues. The CDR3, as DNA: TGTGCCAGCAGTGGCAGGGGACCAGCGGGGCAAGAGACCCAGTACTTC. Translated: CASSGRGPAGQETQYF.

The J gene is TRBJ1-2, the V gene TRBV2; TRBD1 matches at 8 bases. This CDR3 has 12 residues. J was trimmed by 5 bases and V by 11 bases; bases with no gene match: 7. Germline CDR1 and CDR2: SNHLY and FYNNEI. The CDR3 sequence: CAGPGQDYGYTF. For the CDR3, the DNA is TGTGCCGGCCCGGGACAGGATTATGGCTACACCTTC.

This clonotype occurred a few times. The chain links TRBV9 to TRBJ2-1; 8 positions match TRBD2. The CDR3 contains 16 residues. The germline V gene has CDR1 SGDLS and CDR2 YYNGEE. The V gene end was trimmed by 0 bases and the J gene end by 7 bases; junction bases not matched to a gene: 9. This chain's CDR3 is CASSVVRGGPSNEQFF. The CDR3 DNA reads TGTGCCAGCAGCGTAGTTCGGGGGGGGCCCAGTAATGAGCAGTTCTTC.

The CDR3 loop reads CASSHLWDRVTYNEQYF. The CDR3, as DNA: TGTGCCAGCAGCCACCTGTGGGACAGGGTAACGTACAATGAGCAGTACTTC. The rearrangement joins TRBV3-1 to TRBJ2-1; the match to TRBD1 covers 9 bases. The last part of the DNA fits TRBJ2-7 better; the J call may be wrong. The CDR3 has 17 residues. CDR1 is LGHDT, CDR2 YNNKEL, per germline (reference sequence).

The chain couples TRBV20-1 to TRBJ2-2, with D hard to call. The CDR3 is 15 residues long. Trimming pared 2 bases from V and 5 bases from J, leaving 15 bases between. The V gene's germline CDR1 is DFQATT and CDR2 SNEGSKA (reference sequence). The CDR3 DNA reads TGCAGTGCTAGATATCTCGGTGAAGGGACCGGGGAGCTGTTTTTT. Amino acids: CSARYLGEGTGELFF.

This clonotype was counted a few times. This chain links TRBV12-3 or TRBV12-4 with TRBJ1-1, with TRBD1 as a possible D gene (5 bases). V shed 6 bases and J shed 1 base, with 9 bases lying between them. This CDR3 is built from 13 residues. The CDR3 region has the DNA TGTGCCAGCAGGAACACAGGGAACACTGAAGCTTTCTTT. Residues: CASRNTGNTEAFF.

This clonotype was seen a few times. The rearrangement joins TRBV12-3 or TRBV12-4 to TRBJ1-6; 7 bases fit TRBD1. The CDR3 covers 13 residues. V lost 7 bases, J lost 6 bases, and 3 bases stayed unmatched. In DNA form, the CDR3 reads TGTGCCAGCACCGGGACAGCTAATTCACCCCTCCACTTT. Translated, it gives CASTGTANSPLHF.

The V and J genes are TRBV18 and TRBJ1-6; a weak D match, TRBD1 (5 bases). In germline, CDR1 is KGHSH, CDR2 LQKENI. Trimming pared 3 bases from V and 7 bases from J, leaving 16 bases between. This CDR3 has 16 amino acids. The CDR3 loop reads CASSPPMGGENSPLHF. CDR3 nucleotide sequence: TGTGCCAGCTCACCTCCGATGGGGGGGGAAAATTCACCCCTCCACTTT.

The V and J genes are TRBV12-3 or TRBV12-4 and TRBJ2-7; D might be TRBD1 or TRBD2, each matching 5 bases. V lost 5 bases, J lost 5 bases, and 16 bases lay in between. The CDR3 length is 14 residues. The CDR3 sequence: CASSLTGQLDEQYF. CDR3 DNA: TGTGCCAGCAGTCTTACGGGGCAATTGGACGAGCAGTACTTC.

Ten or more counts support this clonotype. V usage is TRBV7-9 and J usage is TRBJ2-3; 9 bases align to TRBD1. Losses at the gene ends were 7 bases for V and 2 bases for J; bases not matched to a gene: 7. The CDR3 length is 15 residues. Germline-derived CDR1 and CDR2 are SEHNR and FQNEAQ (reference sequence). The DNA for the CDR3 is TGTGCCAGCACCCTTGGACAGGGGAACACAGATACGCAGTATTTT. As protein: CASTLGQGNTDTQYF.

This chain joins TRBV9 and TRBJ2-4; D possibly corresponds to TRBD1 (5 bases). The length of the CDR3 is 17 residues. V lost 6 bases, J lost 1 base, and 20 bases lay in between. From germline, CDR1 is SGDLS and CDR2 YYNGEE. CDR3 sequence (DNA): TGTGCCAGCACCCGTACGGCAGGGCCGGTTGCCAAAAACATTCAGTACTTC. Translated: CASTRTAGPVAKNIQYF.

This sequence joins TRBV4-3 and TRBJ1-2; TRBD1 matches 8 bases. CDR1 LGHNA and CDR2 YSLEER come from the germline V gene. The V and J ends lost 0 bases and 10 bases, in that order; junction bases with no gene match: 10. The CDR3 totals 15 residues. This CDR3 reads CASSQDQGAGEVYTF. The CDR3 DNA reads TGCGCCAGCAGCCAAGATCAGGGGGCGGGAGAAGTCTACACCTTC.

This clonotype was seen a few times. The V and J genes are TRBV29-1 and TRBJ2-7; 11 nucleotides line up with TRBD2. The CDR3 loop spans 14 amino acids. V was pared by 2 bases and J by 4 bases, with 4 bases of the junction left unmatched. Germline V lookup: CDR1 SQVTM, CDR2 ANQGSEA. The CDR3 loop is CSVEIAGGEYEQYF. CDR3 sequence (DNA): TGCAGCGTTGAAATAGCGGGGGGGGAGTACGAGCAGTACTTC.